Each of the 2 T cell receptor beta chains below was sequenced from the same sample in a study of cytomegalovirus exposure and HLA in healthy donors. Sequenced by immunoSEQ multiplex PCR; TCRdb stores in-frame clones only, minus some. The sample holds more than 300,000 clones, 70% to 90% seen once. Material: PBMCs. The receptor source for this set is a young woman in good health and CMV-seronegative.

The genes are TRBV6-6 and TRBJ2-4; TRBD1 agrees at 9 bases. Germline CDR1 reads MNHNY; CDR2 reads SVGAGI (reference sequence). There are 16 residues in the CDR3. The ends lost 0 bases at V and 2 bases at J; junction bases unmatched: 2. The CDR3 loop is CASSYSGTGPKNIQYF. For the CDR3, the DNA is TGTGCCAGCAGTTACTCGGGGACAGGGCCCAAAAACATTCAGTACTTC.

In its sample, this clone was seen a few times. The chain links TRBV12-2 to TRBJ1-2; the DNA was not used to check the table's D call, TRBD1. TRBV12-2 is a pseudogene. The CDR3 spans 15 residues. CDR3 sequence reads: CASRSHARADYGYTF. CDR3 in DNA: TGTGCAAGTCGCTCCCACGCCAGGGCGGACTATGGCTACACCTTC.